This T cell receptor beta chain was sequenced for a study of Tregs in tolerant kidney transplant recipients. Study-level background: Mixed chimerism was transient after nonmyeloablative marrow transplants from related graft donors.

About this clone: What it recognizes is unknown.

Using immunoSEQ multiplex PCR, the repertoire was profiled, and TCRdb retains in-frame clones only, with some absent. The sample includes just under 65,000 clones, roughly 98% of them seen just once. Broader study findings: Findings come from small patient numbers and require larger validation. Some patients' samples used different primers over time, so nucleotide sequences weren't comparable. Donor-specific Treg expansion exceeded global Treg expansion in tolerant patients, suggesting antigen drive.

The CDR3 extends over 14 amino acids. The junction had 3 bases not matched to a gene; V was cut back by 2 bases and J by 3 bases. The germline CDR1 and CDR2 sequences are SGHDT and YYEEEE. This chain connects TRBV5-6 to TRBJ2-3; TRBD2 aligns across 7 bases. This specimen was Tregs from blood, taken before the transplant. The TCR comes from a human donor who received a combined kidney and bone marrow transplant. The CDR3 nucleotides are TGTGCCAGCAGCTTATTAGCGGGTACAGATACGCAGTATTTT. This translates into CASSLLAGTDTQYF.